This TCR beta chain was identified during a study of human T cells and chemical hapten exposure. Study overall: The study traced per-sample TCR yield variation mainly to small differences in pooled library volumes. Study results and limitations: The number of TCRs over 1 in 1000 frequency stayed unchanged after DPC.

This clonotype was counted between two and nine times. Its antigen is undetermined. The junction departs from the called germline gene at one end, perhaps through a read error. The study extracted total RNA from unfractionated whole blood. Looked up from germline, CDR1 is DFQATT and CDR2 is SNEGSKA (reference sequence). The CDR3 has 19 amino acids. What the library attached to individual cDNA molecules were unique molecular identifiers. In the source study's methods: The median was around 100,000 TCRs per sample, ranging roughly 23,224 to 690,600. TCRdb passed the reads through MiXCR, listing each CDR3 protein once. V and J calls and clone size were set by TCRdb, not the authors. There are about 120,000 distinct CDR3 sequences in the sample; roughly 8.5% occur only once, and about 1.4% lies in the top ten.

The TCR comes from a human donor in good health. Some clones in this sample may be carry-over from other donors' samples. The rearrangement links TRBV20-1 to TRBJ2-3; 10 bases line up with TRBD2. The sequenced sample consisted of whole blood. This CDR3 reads CSARVGASGGLSSTDTQYF. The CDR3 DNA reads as TGCAGTGCAAGAGTAGGGGCTAGCGGGGGCCTTAGCTCCACAGATACGCAGTATTTT.